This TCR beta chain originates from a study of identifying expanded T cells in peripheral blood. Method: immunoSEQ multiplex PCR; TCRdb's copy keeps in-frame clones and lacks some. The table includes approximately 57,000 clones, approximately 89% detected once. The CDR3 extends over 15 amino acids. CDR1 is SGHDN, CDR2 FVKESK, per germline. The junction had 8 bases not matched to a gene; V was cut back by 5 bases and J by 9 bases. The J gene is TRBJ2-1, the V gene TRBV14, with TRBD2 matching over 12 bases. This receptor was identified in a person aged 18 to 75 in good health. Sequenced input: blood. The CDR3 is CASSSTTSGRREQFF. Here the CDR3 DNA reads TGTGCCAGCAGCTCAACGACTAGCGGGAGACGTGAGCAGTTCTTC.